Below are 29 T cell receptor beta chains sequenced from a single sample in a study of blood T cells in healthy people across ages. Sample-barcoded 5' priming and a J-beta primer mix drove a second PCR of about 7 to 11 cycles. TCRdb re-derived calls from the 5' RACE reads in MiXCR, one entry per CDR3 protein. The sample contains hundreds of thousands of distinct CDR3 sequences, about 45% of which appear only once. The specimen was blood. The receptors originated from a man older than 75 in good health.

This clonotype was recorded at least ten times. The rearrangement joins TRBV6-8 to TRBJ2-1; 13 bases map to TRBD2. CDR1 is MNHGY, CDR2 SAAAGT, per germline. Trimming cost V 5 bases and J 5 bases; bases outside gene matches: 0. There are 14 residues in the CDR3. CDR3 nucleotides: TGTGCCAGCAGTGGACTAGCGGGAGACAATGAGCAGTTCTTC. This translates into CASSGLAGDNEQFF.

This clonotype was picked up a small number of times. The chain's CDR3 is CATSDLYTQYF. In DNA, the CDR3 is TGTGCCACCAGCGACCTATATACGCAGTATTTT. This chain joins TRBV15 and TRBJ2-3; D unresolved. Germline V gene data show CDR1 as LNHNV and CDR2 as YYDKDF (reference sequence). The CDR3 totals 11 residues. V gave up 5 bases and J gave up 7 bases, with 7 bases separating them.

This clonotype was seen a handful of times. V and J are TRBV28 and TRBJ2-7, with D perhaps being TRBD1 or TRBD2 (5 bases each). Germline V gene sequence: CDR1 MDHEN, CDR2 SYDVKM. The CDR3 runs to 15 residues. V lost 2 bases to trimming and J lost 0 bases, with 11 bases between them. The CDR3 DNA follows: TGTGCCAGCAGTTTACAACGGGGCAGCTCCTACGAGCAGTACTTC. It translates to CASSLQRGSSYEQYF.

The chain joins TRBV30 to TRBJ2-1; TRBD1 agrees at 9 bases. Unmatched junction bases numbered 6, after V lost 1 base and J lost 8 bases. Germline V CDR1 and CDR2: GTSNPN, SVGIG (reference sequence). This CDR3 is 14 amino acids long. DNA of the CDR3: TGTGCCTGGAGTGGGGGACAGGGCGGGGATGAGCAGTTCTTC. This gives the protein CAWSGGQGGDEQFF.

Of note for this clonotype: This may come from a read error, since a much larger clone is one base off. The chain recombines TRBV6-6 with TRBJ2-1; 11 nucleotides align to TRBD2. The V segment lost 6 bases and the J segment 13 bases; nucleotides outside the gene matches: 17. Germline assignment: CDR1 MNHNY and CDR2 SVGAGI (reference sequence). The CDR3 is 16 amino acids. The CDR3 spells CASRKSRGLAEETQFF. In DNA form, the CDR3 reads TGTGCCAGCAGGAAATCCAGGGGACTAGCGGAAGAGACCCAGTTCTTC.

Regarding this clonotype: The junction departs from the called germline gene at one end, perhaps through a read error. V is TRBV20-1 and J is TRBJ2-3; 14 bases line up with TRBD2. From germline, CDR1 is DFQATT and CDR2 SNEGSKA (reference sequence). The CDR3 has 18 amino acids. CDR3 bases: TGCAGTGCTAACTCCGGGACTAGCGGGAGTACTAGCACAGATACGCGGTATTTT. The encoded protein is CSANSGTSGSTSTDTRYF.

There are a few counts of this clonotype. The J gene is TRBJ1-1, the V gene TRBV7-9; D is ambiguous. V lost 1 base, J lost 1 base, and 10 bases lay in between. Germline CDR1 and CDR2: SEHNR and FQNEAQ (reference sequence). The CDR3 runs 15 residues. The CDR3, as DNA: TGTGCCAGCAGCTTAGGCACCAGCGGGAACACTGAAGCTTTCTTT. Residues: CASSLGTSGNTEAFF. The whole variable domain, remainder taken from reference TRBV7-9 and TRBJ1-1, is DTGVSQNPRHKITKRGQNVTFRCDPISEHNRLYWYRQTLGQGPEFLTYFQNEAQLEKSRLLSDRFSAERPKGSFSTLEIQRTEQGDSAMYLCASSLGTSGNTEAFFGQGTRLTVV.

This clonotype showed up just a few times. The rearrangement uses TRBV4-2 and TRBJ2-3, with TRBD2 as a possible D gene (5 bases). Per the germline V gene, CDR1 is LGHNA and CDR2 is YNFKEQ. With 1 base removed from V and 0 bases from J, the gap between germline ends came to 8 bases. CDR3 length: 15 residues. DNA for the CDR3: TGTGCCAGCAGCCAAGGGCGGGCCAGCACAGATACGCAGTATTTT. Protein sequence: CASSQGRASTDTQYF.

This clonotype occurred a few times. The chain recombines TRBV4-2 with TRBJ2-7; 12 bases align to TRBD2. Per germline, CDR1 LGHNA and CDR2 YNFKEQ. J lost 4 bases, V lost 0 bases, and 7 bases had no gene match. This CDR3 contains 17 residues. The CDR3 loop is CASSQDPSSGRGYEQYF. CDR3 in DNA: TGTGCCAGCAGCCAAGATCCCTCTAGCGGGAGGGGATACGAGCAGTACTTC.

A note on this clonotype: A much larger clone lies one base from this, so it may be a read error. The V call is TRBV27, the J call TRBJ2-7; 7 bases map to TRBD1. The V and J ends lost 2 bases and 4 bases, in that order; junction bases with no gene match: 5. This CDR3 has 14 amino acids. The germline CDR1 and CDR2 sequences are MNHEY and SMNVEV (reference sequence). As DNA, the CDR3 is TGTGCCAGCAGTTTAGGCCCCAGGGGGTACGAGCAGTACGTC. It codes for CASSLGPRGYEQYV.

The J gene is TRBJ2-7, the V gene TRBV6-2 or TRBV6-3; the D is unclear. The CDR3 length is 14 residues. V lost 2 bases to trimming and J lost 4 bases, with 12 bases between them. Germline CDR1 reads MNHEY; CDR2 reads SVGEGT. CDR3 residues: CASSYAVGPYEQYF. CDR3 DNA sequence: TGTGCCAGCAGTTACGCCGTGGGCCCTTACGAGCAGTACTTC.

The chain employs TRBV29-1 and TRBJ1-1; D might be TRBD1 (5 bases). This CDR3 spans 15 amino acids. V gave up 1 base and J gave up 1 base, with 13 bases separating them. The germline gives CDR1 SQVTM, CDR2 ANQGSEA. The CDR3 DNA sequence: TGCAGCGTTGAAGGTGCAGGGACCACGAACACTGAAGCTTTCTTT. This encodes CSVEGAGTTNTEAFF.

The CDR3 spells CASSPRVGRDGYTF. Here the CDR3 DNA reads TGTGCCAGCAGCCCGAGGGTGGGGCGGGATGGCTACACCTTC. The chain joins TRBV27 to TRBJ1-2, with a weak D call TRBD1 (5 bases). Germline values: CDR1 MNHEY, CDR2 SMNVEV (reference sequence). Deletions cut 6 bases from V and 6 bases from J, with 17 bases between. The CDR3 has 14 amino acids.

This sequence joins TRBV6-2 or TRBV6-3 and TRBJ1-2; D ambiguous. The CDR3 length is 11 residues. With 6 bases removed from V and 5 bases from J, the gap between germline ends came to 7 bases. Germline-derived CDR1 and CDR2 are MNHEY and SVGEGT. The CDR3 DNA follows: TGTGCCAGCAGCACAGAGTATGGCTACACCTTC. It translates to CASSTEYGYTF.

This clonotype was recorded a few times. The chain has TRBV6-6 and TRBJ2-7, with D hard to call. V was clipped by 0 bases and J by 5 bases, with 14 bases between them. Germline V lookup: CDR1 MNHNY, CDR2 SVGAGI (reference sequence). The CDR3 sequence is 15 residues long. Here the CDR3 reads CASSYSSRAQDEQYF. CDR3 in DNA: TGTGCCAGCAGTTACTCCTCCAGAGCGCAGGACGAGCAGTACTTC.

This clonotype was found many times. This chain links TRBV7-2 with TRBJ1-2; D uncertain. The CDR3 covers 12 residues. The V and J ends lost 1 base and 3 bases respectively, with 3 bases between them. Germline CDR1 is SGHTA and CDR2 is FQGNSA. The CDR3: CASSLDDYGYTF. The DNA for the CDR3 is TGTGCCAGCAGCTTAGACGACTATGGCTACACCTTC.

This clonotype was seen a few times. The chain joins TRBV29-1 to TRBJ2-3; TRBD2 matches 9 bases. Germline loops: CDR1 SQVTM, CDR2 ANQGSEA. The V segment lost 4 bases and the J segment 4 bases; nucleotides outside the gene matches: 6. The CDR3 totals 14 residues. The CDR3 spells CSVGPSGIPDTQYF. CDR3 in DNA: TGCAGCGTTGGTCCTAGCGGGATACCAGATACGCAGTATTTT.

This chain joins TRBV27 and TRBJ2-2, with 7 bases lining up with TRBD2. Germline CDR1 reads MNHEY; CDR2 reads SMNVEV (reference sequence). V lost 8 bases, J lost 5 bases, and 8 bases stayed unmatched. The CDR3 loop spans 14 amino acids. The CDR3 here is CASLPLGGTGELFF. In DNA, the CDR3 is TGTGCCAGCCTACCCCTCGGGGGGACCGGGGAGCTGTTTTTT.

The CDR3 DNA sequence: TGTGCCAGCAGTTCCCTGACAGTGCCCTACTACGAGCAGTACTTC. It translates to CASSSLTVPYYEQYF. The chain joins TRBV11-2 to TRBJ2-4; tentative D call: TRBD1 (5 bases). The J call is doubtful: the DNA matches TRBJ2-7 better. The germline V gene has CDR1 SGHAT and CDR2 FQNNGV. The CDR3 spans 15 residues.

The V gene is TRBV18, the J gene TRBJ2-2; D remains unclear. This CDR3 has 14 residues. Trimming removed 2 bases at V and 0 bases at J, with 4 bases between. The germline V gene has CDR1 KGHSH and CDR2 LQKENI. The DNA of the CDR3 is TGTGCCAGCTCACCAACGGCGAACACCGGGGAGCTGTTTTTT. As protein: CASSPTANTGELFF.

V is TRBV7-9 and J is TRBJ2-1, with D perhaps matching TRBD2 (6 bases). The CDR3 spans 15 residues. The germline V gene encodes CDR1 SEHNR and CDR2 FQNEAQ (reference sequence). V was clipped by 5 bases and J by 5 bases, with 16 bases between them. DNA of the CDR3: TGTGCCAGCAGCGGAATAGCGGCAATTAACAATGAGCAGTTCTTC. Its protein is CASSGIAAINNEQFF.

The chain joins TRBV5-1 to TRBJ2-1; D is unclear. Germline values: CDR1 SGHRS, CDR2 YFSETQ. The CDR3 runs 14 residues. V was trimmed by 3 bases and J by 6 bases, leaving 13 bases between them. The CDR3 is CASSSDPDGNEQFF. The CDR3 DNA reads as TGCGCCAGCAGCTCTGACCCGGACGGCAATGAGCAGTTCTTC.

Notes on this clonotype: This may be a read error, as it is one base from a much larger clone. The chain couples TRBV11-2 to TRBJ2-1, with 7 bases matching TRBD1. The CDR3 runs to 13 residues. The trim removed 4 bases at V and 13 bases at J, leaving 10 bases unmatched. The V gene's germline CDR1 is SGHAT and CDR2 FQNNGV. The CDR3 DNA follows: TGTGCCAGCAGCTCATGGACAGGAGAGACCCAGTTCTTC. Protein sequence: CASSSWTGETQFF.

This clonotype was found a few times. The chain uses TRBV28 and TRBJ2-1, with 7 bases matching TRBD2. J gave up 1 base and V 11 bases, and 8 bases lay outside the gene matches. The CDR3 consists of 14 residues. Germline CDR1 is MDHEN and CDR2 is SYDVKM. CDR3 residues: CAGNWRESYNEQFF. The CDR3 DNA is TGTGCCGGTAACTGGCGGGAGTCCTACAATGAGCAGTTCTTC.

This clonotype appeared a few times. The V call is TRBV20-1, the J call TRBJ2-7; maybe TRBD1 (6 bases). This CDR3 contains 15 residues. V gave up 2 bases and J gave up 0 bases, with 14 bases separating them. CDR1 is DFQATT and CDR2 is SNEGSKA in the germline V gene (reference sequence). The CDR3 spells CSARLDRPSSYEQYF. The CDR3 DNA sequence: TGCAGTGCTAGACTCGACAGGCCCAGCTCCTACGAGCAGTACTTC.

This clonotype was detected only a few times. In DNA form, the CDR3 reads TGTGCCAGCAGTTTGTCGGGACAGGGTGTTCAGCCCCAGCATTTT. It codes for CASSLSGQGVQPQHF. The chain links TRBV12-3 or TRBV12-4 to TRBJ1-5, with TRBD1 matching 9 bases. This CDR3 is 15 amino acids long. With 3 bases clipped from V and 6 bases from J, the junction kept 6 bases outside the gene matches.

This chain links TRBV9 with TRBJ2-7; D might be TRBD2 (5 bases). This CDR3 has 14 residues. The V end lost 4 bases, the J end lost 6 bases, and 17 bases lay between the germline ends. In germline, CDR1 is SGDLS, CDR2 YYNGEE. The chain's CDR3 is CASSIAGDVGEQYF. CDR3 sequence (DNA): TGTGCCAGCAGCATAGCCGGGGATGTTGGCGAGCAGTACTTC.

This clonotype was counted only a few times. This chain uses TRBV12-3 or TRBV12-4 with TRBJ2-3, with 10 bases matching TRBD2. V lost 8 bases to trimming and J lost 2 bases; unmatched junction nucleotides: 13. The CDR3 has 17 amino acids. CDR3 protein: CASHRGVSGRVTDTQYF. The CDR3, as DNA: TGTGCCAGCCATCGGGGGGTAAGCGGGAGGGTCACAGATACGCAGTATTTT.

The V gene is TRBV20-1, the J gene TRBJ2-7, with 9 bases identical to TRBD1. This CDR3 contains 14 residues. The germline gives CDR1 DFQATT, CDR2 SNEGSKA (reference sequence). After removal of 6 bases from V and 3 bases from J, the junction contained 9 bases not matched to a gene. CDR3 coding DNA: TGCAGTGCCCCGGGACAGGGTTCCCTCTACGAGCAGTACTTC. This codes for CSAPGQGSLYEQYF.